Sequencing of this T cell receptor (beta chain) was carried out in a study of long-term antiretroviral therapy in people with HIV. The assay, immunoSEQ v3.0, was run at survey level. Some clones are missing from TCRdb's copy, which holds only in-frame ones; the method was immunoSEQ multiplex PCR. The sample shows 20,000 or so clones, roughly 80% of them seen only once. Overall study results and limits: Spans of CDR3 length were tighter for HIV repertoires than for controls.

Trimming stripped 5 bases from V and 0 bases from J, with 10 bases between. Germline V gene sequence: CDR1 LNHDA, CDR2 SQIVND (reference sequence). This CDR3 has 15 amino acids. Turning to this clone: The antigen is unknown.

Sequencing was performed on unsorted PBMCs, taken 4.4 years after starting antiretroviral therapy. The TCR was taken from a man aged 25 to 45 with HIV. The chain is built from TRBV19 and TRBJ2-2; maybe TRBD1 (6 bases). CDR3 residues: CASSRTGTNTGELFF. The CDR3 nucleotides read TGTGCCAGTAGTCGTACAGGGACGAACACCGGGGAGCTGTTTTTT.